This T cell receptor delta chain originates from a study of gamma-delta chains in newborns, infants, children. At the level of the study: Microbial exposure reportedly drives polyclonal innate γδ T cell expansion after birth.

In this sample, this clone turned up a few times. TCRdb re-processed the reads using CATT. The sample lists approximately 4,600 delta-chain clones; 2.7% were seen once. The CDR3 runs 13 residues. The V gene's germline CDR1 is TVYSNPD and CDR2 GDNSRS (reference sequence). V lost 2 bases and J 5 bases, leaving 15 bases between the germline ends. This clonotype was sampled from a child who was a newborn, infant or young child, either healthy, febrile or measles-vaccinated (not recorded which). The V call is TRDV3, the J call TRDJ1; no firm D call. Sequenced: blood. This CDR3 is CAFGCVAQDKLIF. The CDR3 DNA follows: TGTGCCTTTGGATGTGTTGCCCAGGATAAACTCATCTTT.